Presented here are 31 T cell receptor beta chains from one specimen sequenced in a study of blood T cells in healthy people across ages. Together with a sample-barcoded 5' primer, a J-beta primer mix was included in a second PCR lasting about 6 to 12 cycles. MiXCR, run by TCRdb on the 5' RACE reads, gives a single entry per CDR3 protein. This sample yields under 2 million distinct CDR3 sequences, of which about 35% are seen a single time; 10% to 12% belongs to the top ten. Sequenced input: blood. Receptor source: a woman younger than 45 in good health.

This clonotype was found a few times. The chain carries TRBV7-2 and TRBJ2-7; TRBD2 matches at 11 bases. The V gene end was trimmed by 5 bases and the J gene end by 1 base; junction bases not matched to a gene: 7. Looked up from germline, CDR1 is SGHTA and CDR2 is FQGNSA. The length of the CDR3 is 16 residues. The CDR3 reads CASSPAGTSGSYEQYF. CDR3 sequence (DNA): TGTGCCAGCAGCCCCGCCGGGACTAGCGGATCCTACGAGCAGTACTTC.

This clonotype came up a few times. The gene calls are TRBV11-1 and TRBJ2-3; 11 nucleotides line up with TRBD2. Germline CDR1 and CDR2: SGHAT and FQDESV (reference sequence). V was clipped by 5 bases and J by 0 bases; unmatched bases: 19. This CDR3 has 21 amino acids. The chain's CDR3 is CASSLKITSGSVHRSTDTQYF. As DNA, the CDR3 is TGTGCCAGCAGCCTTAAAATAACTAGCGGGAGCGTTCATCGTAGCACAGATACGCAGTATTTT.

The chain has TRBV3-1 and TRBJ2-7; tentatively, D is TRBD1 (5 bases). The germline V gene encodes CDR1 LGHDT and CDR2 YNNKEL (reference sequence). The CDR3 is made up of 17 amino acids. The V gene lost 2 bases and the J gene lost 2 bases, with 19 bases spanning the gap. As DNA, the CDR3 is TGTGCCAGCAGCCAAAGGTTCCGCGAAAAAGGGGCCTACGAGCAGTACTTC. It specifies CASSQRFREKGAYEQYF.

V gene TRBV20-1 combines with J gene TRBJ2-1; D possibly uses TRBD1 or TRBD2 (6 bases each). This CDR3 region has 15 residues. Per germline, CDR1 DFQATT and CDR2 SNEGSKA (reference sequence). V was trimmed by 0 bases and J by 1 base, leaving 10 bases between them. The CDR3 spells CSAREGAGSYNEQFF. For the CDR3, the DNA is TGCAGTGCTAGAGAGGGGGCGGGGTCCTACAATGAGCAGTTCTTC.

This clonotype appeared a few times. CDR3 in amino acids: CASSYSGTTIRVEQYF. The CDR3 DNA reads as TGTGCCAGCAGCTATTCCGGGACCACGATCCGGGTCGAGCAGTACTTC. The rearrangement uses TRBV3-1 and TRBJ2-7; perhaps D is TRBD1 or TRBD2 (5 bases each). Per the germline V gene, CDR1 is LGHDT and CDR2 is YNNKEL (reference sequence). This CDR3 contains 16 residues. The ends were cut back, 5 bases at V and 6 bases at J, with 23 bases in the middle.

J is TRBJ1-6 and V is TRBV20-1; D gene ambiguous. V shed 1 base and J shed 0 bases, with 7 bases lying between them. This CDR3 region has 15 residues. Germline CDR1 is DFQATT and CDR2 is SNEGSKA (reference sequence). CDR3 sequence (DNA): TGCAGTGCTAGAGGCCTTAGCTCCTATAATTCACCCCTCCACTTT. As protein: CSARGLSSYNSPLHF.

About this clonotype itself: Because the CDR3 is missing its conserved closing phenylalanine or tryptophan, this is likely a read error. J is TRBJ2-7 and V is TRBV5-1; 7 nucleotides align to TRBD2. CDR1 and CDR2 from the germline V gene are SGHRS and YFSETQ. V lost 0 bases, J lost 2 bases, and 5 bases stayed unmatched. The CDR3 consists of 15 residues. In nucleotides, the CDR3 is TGCGCCAGCAGCTTGGCGGTGGGAGGGCCCTACGAGCAGTACTGC. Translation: CASSLAVGGPYEQYC.

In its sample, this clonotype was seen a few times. In nucleotides, the CDR3 is TGTGCCAGCAAGGCGACAGATTACAATGAGCAGTTCTTC. Encoded protein: CASKATDYNEQFF. V and J are TRBV6-1 and TRBJ2-1; possible D gene TRBD1, 5 bases. Germline V lookup: CDR1 MNHNS, CDR2 SASEGT. This CDR3 is 13 amino acids long. V lost 7 bases and J 4 bases, leaving 11 bases between the germline ends.

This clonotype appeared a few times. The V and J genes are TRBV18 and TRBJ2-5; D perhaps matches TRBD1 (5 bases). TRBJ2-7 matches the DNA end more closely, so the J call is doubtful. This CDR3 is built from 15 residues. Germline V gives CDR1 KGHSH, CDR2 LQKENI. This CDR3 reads CASSPPKGQNHEQYF. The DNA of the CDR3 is TGTGCCAGCTCACCTCCAAAGGGGCAGAACCACGAGCAGTACTTC.

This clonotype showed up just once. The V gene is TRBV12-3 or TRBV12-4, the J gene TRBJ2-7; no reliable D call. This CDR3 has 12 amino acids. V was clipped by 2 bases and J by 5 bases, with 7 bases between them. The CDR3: CASSLRIDEQYF. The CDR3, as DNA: TGTGCCAGCAGTTTACGGATCGACGAGCAGTACTTC.

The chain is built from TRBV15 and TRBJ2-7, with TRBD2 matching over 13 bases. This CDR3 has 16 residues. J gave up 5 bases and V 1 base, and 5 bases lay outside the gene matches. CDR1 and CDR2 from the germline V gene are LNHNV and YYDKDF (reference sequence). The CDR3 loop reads CATSRGLLAGGNEQYF. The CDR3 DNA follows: TGTGCCACCAGCAGAGGTTTACTAGCGGGAGGGAACGAGCAGTACTTC.

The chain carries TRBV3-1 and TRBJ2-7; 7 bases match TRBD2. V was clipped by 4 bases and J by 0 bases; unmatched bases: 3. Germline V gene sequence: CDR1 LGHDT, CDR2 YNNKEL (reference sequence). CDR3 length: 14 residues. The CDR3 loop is CASSRREFSYEQYF. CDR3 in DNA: TGTGCCAGCAGCCGGCGGGAGTTCTCCTACGAGCAGTACTTC.

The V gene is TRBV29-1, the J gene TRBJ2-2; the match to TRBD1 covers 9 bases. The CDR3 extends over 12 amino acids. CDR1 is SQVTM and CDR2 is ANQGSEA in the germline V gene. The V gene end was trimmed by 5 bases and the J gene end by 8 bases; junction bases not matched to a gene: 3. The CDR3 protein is CSVTGQGGELFF. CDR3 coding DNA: TGCAGCGTTACCGGACAGGGGGGGGAGCTGTTTTTT.

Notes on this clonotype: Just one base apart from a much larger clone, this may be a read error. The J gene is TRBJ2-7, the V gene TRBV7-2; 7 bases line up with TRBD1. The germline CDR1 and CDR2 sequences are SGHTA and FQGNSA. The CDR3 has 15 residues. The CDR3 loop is CASRSGQVGVYEHYF. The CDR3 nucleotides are TGTGCCAGCAGATCAGGACAGGTGGGAGTCTACGAGCACTACTTC.

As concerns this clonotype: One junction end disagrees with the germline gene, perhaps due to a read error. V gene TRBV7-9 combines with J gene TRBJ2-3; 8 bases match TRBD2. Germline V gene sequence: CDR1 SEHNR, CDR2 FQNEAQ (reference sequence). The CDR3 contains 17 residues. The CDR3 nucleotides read TGTGTCAGCAGCTTATCTAGCGGGCCCACGAGCACAGATACGCAGTATTTT. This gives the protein CVSSLSSGPTSTDTQYF.

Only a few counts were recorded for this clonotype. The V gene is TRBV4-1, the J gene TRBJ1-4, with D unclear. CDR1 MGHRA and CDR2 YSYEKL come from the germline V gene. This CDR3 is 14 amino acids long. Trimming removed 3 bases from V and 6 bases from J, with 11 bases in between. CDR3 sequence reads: CASSHRAGHEKLFF. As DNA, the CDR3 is TGCGCCAGCAGCCACCGGGCCGGGCATGAAAAACTGTTTTTT.

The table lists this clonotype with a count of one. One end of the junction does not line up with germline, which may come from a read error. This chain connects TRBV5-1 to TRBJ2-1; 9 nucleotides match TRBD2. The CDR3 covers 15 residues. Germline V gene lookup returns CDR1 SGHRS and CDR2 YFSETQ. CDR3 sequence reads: CASSFLGLAGNGQFF. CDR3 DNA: TGCGCCAGCAGCTTTCTGGGACTAGCAGGAAATGGGCAGTTCTTC.

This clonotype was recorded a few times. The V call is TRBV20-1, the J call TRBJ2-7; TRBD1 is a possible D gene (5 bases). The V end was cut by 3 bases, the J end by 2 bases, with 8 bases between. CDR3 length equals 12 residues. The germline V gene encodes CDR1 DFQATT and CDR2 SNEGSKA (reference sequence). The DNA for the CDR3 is TGCAGTGCTAGTCAGGGAACCTACGAGCAGTACTTC. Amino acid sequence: CSASQGTYEQYF.

The CDR3 DNA follows: TGTGCCAGCAGTCGGGGGTGGGGAGGCGCAAATGAGCAGTTCTTC. Protein product: CASSRGWGGANEQFF. The chain joins TRBV27 to TRBJ2-1; D may be TRBD2 (6 bases). The CDR3 loop spans 15 amino acids. Germline-derived CDR1 and CDR2 are MNHEY and SMNVEV (reference sequence). V was clipped by 5 bases and J by 7 bases, with 18 bases between them.

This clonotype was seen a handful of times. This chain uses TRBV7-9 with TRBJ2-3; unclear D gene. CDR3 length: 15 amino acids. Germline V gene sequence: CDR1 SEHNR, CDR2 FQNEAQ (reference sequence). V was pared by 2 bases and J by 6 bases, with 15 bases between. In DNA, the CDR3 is TGTGCCAGCAGCTTATCTTTAGCCGCACTGGATACGCAGTATTTT. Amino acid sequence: CASSLSLAALDTQYF.

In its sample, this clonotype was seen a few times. DNA for the CDR3: TGCGCCAGCAGCTGGCTAGCGGGAGATGGTAATGAGCAGTTCTTC. Its translation: CASSWLAGDGNEQFF. This sequence joins TRBV5-1 and TRBJ2-1; 10 nucleotides line up with TRBD2. CDR1 and CDR2 from the germline V gene are SGHRS and YFSETQ. This CDR3 is built from 15 residues. Trimming cost V 3 bases and J 7 bases; bases outside gene matches: 7.

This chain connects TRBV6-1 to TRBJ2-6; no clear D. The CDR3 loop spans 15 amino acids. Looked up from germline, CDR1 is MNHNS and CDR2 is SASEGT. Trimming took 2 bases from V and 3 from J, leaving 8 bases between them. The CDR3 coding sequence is TGTGCCAGCAGTGAAAGGCTCAGTGGGGCCAACGTCCTGACTTTC. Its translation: CASSERLSGANVLTF.

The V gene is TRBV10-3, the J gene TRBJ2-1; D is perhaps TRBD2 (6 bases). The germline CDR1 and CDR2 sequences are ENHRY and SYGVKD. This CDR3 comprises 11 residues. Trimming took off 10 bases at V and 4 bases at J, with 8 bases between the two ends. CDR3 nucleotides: TGTGCCAGCGGGAATTACAATGAGCAGTTCTTC. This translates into CASGNYNEQFF.

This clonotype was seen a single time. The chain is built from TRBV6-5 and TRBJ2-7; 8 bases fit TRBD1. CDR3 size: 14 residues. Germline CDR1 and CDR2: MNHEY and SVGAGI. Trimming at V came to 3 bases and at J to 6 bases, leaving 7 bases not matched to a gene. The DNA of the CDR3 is TGTGCCAGCAGTTATAGGGGACAGGAAACCGAGCAGTACTTC. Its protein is CASSYRGQETEQYF.

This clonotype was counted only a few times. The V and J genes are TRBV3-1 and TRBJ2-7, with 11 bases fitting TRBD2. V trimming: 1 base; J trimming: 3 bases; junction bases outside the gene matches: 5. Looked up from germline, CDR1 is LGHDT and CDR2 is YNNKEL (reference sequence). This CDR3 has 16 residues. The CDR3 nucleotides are TGTGCCAGCAGCCAAGGCCCGGGACTAGCGGACTACGAGCAGTACTTC. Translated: CASSQGPGLADYEQYF.

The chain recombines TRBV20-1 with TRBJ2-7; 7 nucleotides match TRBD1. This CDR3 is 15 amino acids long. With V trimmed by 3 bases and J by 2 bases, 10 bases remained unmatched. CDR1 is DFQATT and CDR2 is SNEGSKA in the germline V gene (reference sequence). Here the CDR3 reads CSARSPGQGAYEQYF. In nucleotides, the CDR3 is TGCAGTGCTAGGTCCCCCGGGCAGGGGGCCTACGAGCAGTACTTC.

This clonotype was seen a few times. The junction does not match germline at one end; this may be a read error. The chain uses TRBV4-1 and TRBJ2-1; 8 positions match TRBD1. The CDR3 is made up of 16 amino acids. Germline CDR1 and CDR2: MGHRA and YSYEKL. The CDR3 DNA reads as TGCGCCGGCAGCCAAGCCGGGACAGGCTTGGATAATGAGCAGTTCTTC. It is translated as CAGSQAGTGLDNEQFF.

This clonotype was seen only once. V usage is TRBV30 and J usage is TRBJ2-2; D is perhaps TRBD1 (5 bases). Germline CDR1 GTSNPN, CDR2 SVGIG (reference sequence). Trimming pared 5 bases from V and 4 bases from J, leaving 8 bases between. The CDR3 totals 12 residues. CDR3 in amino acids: CAWDDSTGELFF. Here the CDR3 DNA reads TGTGCCTGGGATGACAGCACCGGGGAGCTGTTTTTT.

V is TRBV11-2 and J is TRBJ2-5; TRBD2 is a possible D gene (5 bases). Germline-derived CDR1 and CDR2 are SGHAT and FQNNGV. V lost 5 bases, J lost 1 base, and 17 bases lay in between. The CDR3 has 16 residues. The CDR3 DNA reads TGTGCCAGCAGCGTCGGGCTAGCCCTATCCCAAGAGACCCAGTACTTC. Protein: CASSVGLALSQETQYF.

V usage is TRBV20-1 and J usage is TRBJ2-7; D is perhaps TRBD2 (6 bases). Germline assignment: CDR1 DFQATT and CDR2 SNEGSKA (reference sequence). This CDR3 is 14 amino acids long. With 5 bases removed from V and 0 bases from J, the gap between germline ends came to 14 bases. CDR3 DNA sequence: TGCAGTGCTCCCCGTTTAGCGGCCTCCTACGAGCAGTACTTC. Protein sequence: CSAPRLAASYEQYF.

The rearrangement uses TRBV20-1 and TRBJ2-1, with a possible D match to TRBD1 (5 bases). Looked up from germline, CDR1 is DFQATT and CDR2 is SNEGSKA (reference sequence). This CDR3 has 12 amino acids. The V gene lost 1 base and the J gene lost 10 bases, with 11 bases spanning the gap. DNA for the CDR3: TGCAGTGCTAGAGGCAGGGCCCAGGAGCAGTTCTTC. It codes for CSARGRAQEQFF.